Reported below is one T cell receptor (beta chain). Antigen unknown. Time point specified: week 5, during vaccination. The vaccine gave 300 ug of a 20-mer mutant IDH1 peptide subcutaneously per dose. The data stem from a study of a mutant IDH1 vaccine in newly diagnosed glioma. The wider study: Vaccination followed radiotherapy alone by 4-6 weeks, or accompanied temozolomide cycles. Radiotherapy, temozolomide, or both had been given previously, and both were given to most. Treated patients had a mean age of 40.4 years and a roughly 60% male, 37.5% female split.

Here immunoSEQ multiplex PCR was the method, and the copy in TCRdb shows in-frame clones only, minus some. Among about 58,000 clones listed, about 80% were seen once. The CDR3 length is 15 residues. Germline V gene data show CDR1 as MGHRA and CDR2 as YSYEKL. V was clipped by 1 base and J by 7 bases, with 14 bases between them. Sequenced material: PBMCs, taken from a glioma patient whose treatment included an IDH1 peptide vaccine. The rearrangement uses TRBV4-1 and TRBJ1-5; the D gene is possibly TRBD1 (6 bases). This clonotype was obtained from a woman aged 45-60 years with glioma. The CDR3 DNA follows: TGCGCCAGCAGCCAAGTAGGGGGGGGTCAGCAGCCCCAGCATTTT. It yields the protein CASSQVGGGQQPQHF.